The sample holds a few counts of the clone carrying this T cell receptor beta chain. Its antigen is still unknown. V dropped 2 bases and J dropped 3 bases, with 19 bases sitting between them. The CDR3 has 17 residues. The germline V gene has CDR1 MDHEN and CDR2 SYDVKM. Ophthalmopathy patients showed a Clinical Activity Score of at least 3, NOSPECS grade of at least 4 and duration under 3 months. This sample is part of a study of T cells in Graves' hyperthyroidism and ophthalmopathy. Study information: Peripheral blood collection took place at initial diagnosis, before any treatment.

Study findings and constraints: Among thyroid clonotypes expanded above 0.001, most also appeared in blood.

The source material, RNA transcripts, was used to amplify TCR beta CDR3 regions. HTBI primers were the set used in a first-round RT-PCR of the TCR CDR3. TCRdb analysed the multiplex PCR reads with MiXCR anew, one entry per CDR3 protein. This sample has some 490,000 distinct CDR3 sequences, with roughly 22% found just once. The chain joins TRBV28 to TRBJ1-2; D is perhaps TRBD1 (5 bases). The source material was blood. This clonotype was sampled from a woman in her seventies with Graves' ophthalmopathy. The CDR3 reads CASSLVGMGRLYYGYTF. The CDR3 DNA follows: TGTGCCAGCAGTTTAGTGGGGATGGGGCGCCTCTACTATGGCTACACCTTC.